This entry features one T cell receptor (beta chain) sequence. Its antigen is not identified. MiXCR, run by TCRdb on the 5' RACE reads, gives a single entry per CDR3 protein. In the table there are about 140,000 distinct CDR3 sequences, more than 13% of which are singletons. The entry originates in a study of T-cell memory formation after mild COVID-19. This CDR3 is 14 amino acids long. Deletions cut 0 bases from V and 9 bases from J, with 13 bases between. Looked up from germline, CDR1 is SGHRS and CDR2 is YFSETQ. Study findings and constraints: Prior to infection, memory already included some responding clones, suggesting cross-reactive memory joined.

The chain is built from TRBV5-1 and TRBJ2-1; possible D gene TRBD1, 6 bases. Input material: PBMCs or a T cell subset sorted from them (not recorded which). The receptor was isolated from an adult woman who had mild COVID-19 (a few samples of this study predate the infection). Cell type and time point are not known. The CDR3 DNA reads as TGCGCCAGCAGCTTGGCCTCGACAGGCCTTGAGCAGTTCTTC. Encoded protein: CASSLASTGLEQFF.